Presented here are 21 T cell receptor beta chains from one specimen sequenced in a study of T cells in Graves' hyperthyroidism and ophthalmopathy. TCR beta CDR3 regions were amplified from RNA transcripts. With the HTBI primer set, the TCR CDR3 went through a first round of RT-PCR. TCRdb used MiXCR to reprocess the multiplex PCR reads, holding one entry per CDR3 protein. The sample shows over 400,000 distinct CDR3 sequences, roughly 22% of them seen only once. The sequenced sample was blood. The receptors were sampled from a woman between 65 and 79 years old with Graves' ophthalmopathy.

In this sample, this clonotype turned up a few times. The rearrangement uses TRBV7-9 and TRBJ1-1, with a weak D call TRBD1 (5 bases). The CDR3 is 16 residues long. Trimming removed 5 bases from V and 3 bases from J, with 19 bases in between. Germline V gene sequence: CDR1 SEHNR, CDR2 FQNEAQ (reference sequence). CDR3 region: CASSPKGGDSDTEAFF. Written as DNA, the CDR3 is TGTGCCAGCAGCCCCAAAGGTGGGGACTCAGACACTGAAGCTTTCTTT.

This clonotype has more than one count but fewer than ten. The chain is built from TRBV11-3 and TRBJ2-1; TRBD1 agrees at 11 bases. CDR1 is SGHNT and CDR2 is YENEEA in the germline V gene. The ends lost 1 base at V and 7 bases at J; junction bases unmatched: 3. The CDR3 length is 15 residues. The CDR3 bases are TGTGCCAGCAGCTTAGTTGGACAGGGGGCGAATGAGCAGTTCTTC. As protein: CASSLVGQGANEQFF.

A remark on this clonotype: The conserved phenylalanine or tryptophan is not found at the CDR3 terminus, so this likely reflects a read error. The J gene is TRBJ1-2, the V gene TRBV29-1; no definite D call. Trimming cost V 7 bases and J 5 bases, with 14 bases left between them. Germline loops: CDR1 SQVTM, CDR2 ANQGSEA. This CDR3 spans 12 amino acids. The CDR3 loop reads CSAIDEKYGYTL. CDR3 nucleotides: TGCAGCGCCATAGACGAGAAGTATGGCTACACCTTA.

This clonotype has more than one count but fewer than ten. The V gene is TRBV18, the J gene TRBJ2-1, with 12 bases lining up with TRBD2. The CDR3 loop spans 16 amino acids. Germline V CDR1 and CDR2: KGHSH, LQKENI. J lost 9 bases, V lost 3 bases, and 9 bases had no gene match. CDR3 in DNA: TGTGCCAGCTCACCTTCGACTAGCGGGAGATTGGGTGAGCAGTTCTTC. Residues: CASSPSTSGRLGEQFF.

This clonotype was counted between two and nine times. V gene TRBV10-3 combines with J gene TRBJ2-7; D tentatively reads TRBD1 or TRBD2 (5 bases each). Germline CDR1 is ENHRY and CDR2 is SYGVKD. The germline V and J ends were trimmed by 2 bases and 2 bases, with 10 bases remaining between them. The CDR3 totals 14 residues. This CDR3 is CAISEIGDPYEQYF. CDR3 DNA: TGTGCCATCAGTGAGATCGGGGACCCCTACGAGCAGTACTTC.

The CDR3 is CASSPDLEVGELFF. DNA for the CDR3: TGTGCCAGCAGTCCAGACTTGGAAGTCGGGGAGCTGTTTTTT. The chain links TRBV2 to TRBJ2-2, with D hard to call. Germline values: CDR1 SNHLY, CDR2 FYNNEI. Trimming took off 5 bases at V and 7 bases at J, with 14 bases between the two ends. The CDR3 totals 14 residues.

The J gene is TRBJ2-7, the V gene TRBV20-1; 7 bases fit TRBD2. The J segment lost 2 bases and the V segment lost 5 bases, leaving 6 bases of the junction unmatched. Germline CDR1 reads DFQATT; CDR2 reads SNEGSKA (reference sequence). The CDR3 is 13 amino acids. The CDR3 DNA sequence: TGCAGTGCTCAGCCGGGAGGCGCCTACGAGCAGTACTTC. Its translation: CSAQPGGAYEQYF.

The chain joins TRBV18 to TRBJ2-1; 11 positions agree with TRBD2. Germline-derived CDR1 and CDR2 are KGHSH and LQKENI. After removal of 2 bases from V and 0 bases from J, the junction contained 3 bases not matched to a gene. The CDR3 runs 17 residues. CDR3 sequence: CASSPKGLAGSYNEQFF. The CDR3 nucleotides are TGTGCCAGCTCACCAAAAGGACTAGCGGGCTCCTACAATGAGCAGTTCTTC. Filled out from reference TRBV18 and TRBJ2-1, the complete variable domain reads NAGVMQNPRHLVRRRGQEARLRCSPMKGHSHVYWYRQLPEEGLKFMVYLQKENIIDESGMPKERFSAEFPKEGPSILRIQQVVRGDSAAYFCASSPKGLAGSYNEQFFGPGTRLTVL.

The chain carries TRBV6-5 and TRBJ1-6, with D possibly being TRBD1 (5 bases). Per the germline V gene, CDR1 is MNHEY and CDR2 is SVGAGI. CDR3 length: 14 residues. Between the trimmed V and J ends, which lost 0 bases and 5 bases, there was a span of 5 bases. The CDR3 nucleotides are TGTGCCAGCAGTTACTCAGGGGATAATTCACCCCTCCACTTT. This sequence encodes CASSYSGDNSPLHF.

This clonotype was found a few times. Since a much larger clone is just one base distant, this may be a read error. The chain employs TRBV28 and TRBJ2-5, with D perhaps matching TRBD2 (5 bases). CDR1 and CDR2 (germline): MDHEN, SYDVKM. CDR3 length: 15 residues. The V end lost 5 bases, the J end lost 4 bases, and 17 bases lay between the germline ends. CDR3 sequence reads: CASSPPRRTRETQYF. Here the CDR3 DNA reads TGTGCCAGCAGTCCCCCCCGGCGGACTCGAGAGACCCAGTACTTC.

The chain combines TRBV20-1 with TRBJ2-1; perhaps TRBD2 as D (6 bases). Trimming took off 8 bases at V and 0 bases at J, with 23 bases between the two ends. CDR3 size: 17 residues. CDR1 is DFQATT and CDR2 is SNEGSKA in the germline V gene (reference sequence). CDR3 DNA sequence: TGCAGTTCCCCCGTGGGGGTGGGACTTTCCTCCTACAATGAGCAGTTCTTC. It specifies CSSPVGVGLSSYNEQFF.

The chain couples TRBV6-2 or TRBV6-3 to TRBJ2-3; TRBD1 might be the D (6 bases). V lost 6 bases, J lost 4 bases, and 14 bases lay in between. This CDR3 contains 14 residues. Germline V gene lookup returns CDR1 MNHEY and CDR2 SVGEGT. For the CDR3, the DNA is TGTGCCAGCAGCCCTACGAACAGGGCAGATACGCAGTATTTT. Translated, it gives CASSPTNRADTQYF.

This clonotype appeared a single time. The J gene is TRBJ1-1, the V gene TRBV5-1, with D possibly being TRBD1 (6 bases). Germline-derived CDR1 and CDR2 are SGHRS and YFSETQ. Between the trimmed V and J ends, which lost 7 bases and 3 bases, there was a span of 16 bases. The CDR3 has 14 amino acids. The CDR3 DNA sequence: TGCGCCAGCTCGACAGGTTTAGAGGACACTGAAGCTTTCTTT. Translated: CASSTGLEDTEAFF.

This clonotype showed up just a few times. The chain is built from TRBV20-1 and TRBJ2-1; 15 nucleotides match TRBD2. This CDR3 spans 15 amino acids. The germline gives CDR1 DFQATT, CDR2 SNEGSKA (reference sequence). J lost 8 bases, V lost 6 bases, and 8 bases had no gene match. CDR3 in DNA: TGCAGTGCGCACCACGGGACTAGCGGGAGGCATGAGCAGTTCTTC. Translated: CSAHHGTSGRHEQFF.

CDR3: CASSPDRGLNTEAFF. The CDR3, as DNA: TGTGCCAGCAGTCCGGACAGGGGGTTGAACACTGAAGCTTTCTTT. This rearrangement joins TRBV6-1 to TRBJ1-1, with 10 nucleotides matching TRBD1. The CDR3 extends over 15 amino acids. The germline CDR1 and CDR2 sequences are MNHNS and SASEGT. After removal of 5 bases from V and 0 bases from J, the junction contained 3 bases not matched to a gene.

This clonotype was seen many times. The chain recombines TRBV12-3 or TRBV12-4 with TRBJ1-1; 7 bases fit TRBD1. The CDR3 consists of 14 residues. V shed 3 bases, J shed 10 bases, and the junction held 11 bases outside the gene matches. The CDR3 bases are TGTGCCAGCAGTTTTGTGGGGACAGCAAGTTCAGCTTTCTTT. It translates to CASSFVGTASSAFF.

This clonotype occurred a few times. The chain employs TRBV20-1 and TRBJ2-3; D possibly corresponds to TRBD2 (5 bases). This CDR3 has 15 amino acids. Germline assignment: CDR1 DFQATT and CDR2 SNEGSKA (reference sequence). With 5 bases removed from V and 0 bases from J, the gap between germline ends came to 15 bases. CDR3 in DNA: TGCAGTGCTGGGTTGGGAGCGGCTAGCACAGATACGCAGTATTTT. Protein sequence: CSAGLGAASTDTQYF.

This clonotype appeared a few times. The V gene is TRBV6-1, the J gene TRBJ1-1, with a possible D match to TRBD1 (5 bases). From germline, CDR1 is MNHNS and CDR2 SASEGT. The CDR3 has 16 residues. Trimming took 0 bases from V and 0 from J, leaving 11 bases between them. CDR3 in amino acids: CASSEAHRGLNTEAFF. CDR3 sequence (DNA): TGTGCCAGCAGTGAAGCGCACCGGGGCCTGAACACTGAAGCTTTCTTT.

This clonotype was recorded a few times. V and J are TRBV7-2 and TRBJ2-1; a weak D match, TRBD2 (6 bases). Germline CDR1 reads SGHTA; CDR2 reads FQGNSA. V lost 2 bases to trimming and J lost 0 bases, with 14 bases between them. The CDR3 is made up of 17 amino acids. The CDR3 spells CASSLQGGGTSYNEQFF. DNA of the CDR3: TGTGCCAGCAGCTTACAGGGCGGCGGGACCTCCTACAATGAGCAGTTCTTC.

This clonotype was detected many times. CDR3: CSVNENTEAFF. CDR3 nucleotides: TGCAGCGTTAACGAGAACACTGAAGCTTTCTTT. This rearrangement joins TRBV29-1 to TRBJ1-1; no firm D call. CDR1 and CDR2 (germline): SQVTM, ANQGSEA. V lost 5 bases and J 1 base, leaving 5 bases between the germline ends. This CDR3 comprises 11 residues.

V usage is TRBV20-1 and J usage is TRBJ1-2; D is ambiguous. Looked up from germline, CDR1 is DFQATT and CDR2 is SNEGSKA (reference sequence). V was pared by 1 base and J by 4 bases, with 7 bases between. The CDR3 loop spans 12 amino acids. DNA for the CDR3: TGCAGTGCTAGAGGGAAGTCCTATGGCTACACCTTC. Translating gives CSARGKSYGYTF.